Presented here are 27 T cell receptor beta chains from one specimen sequenced in a study of OX40 agonist ivuxolimab in advanced cancers. Using immunoSEQ multiplex PCR, the repertoire was profiled, and TCRdb retains in-frame clones only, with some absent. This table has approximately 46,000 clones, around 77% appearing once. Here the sequenced sample was CD4+ or CD8+ T cells sorted from blood, taken in a trial of the OX40 agonist ivuxolimab. These receptors were obtained from an adult with an advanced solid tumor such as melanoma, head and neck, liver or kidney cancer.

The chain joins TRBV4-2 to TRBJ2-1; no reliable D call. Germline V CDR1 and CDR2: LGHNA, YNFKEQ. The CDR3 is 14 residues long. The germline V and J ends were trimmed by 1 base and 5 bases, with 9 bases remaining between them. CDR3 nucleotides: TGTGCCAGCAGCCAAGTTATGAACCACAATGAGCAGTTCTTC. Its protein product is CASSQVMNHNEQFF.

The chain recombines TRBV15 with TRBJ2-3; TRBD2 matches 8 bases. Germline V gives CDR1 LNHNV, CDR2 YYDKDF (reference sequence). J gave up 7 bases and V 1 base, and 4 bases lay outside the gene matches. The CDR3 spans 14 residues. DNA of the CDR3: TGTGCCACCAGCAGAGGGAGCGGGGGAAATACGCAGTATTTT. Its protein is CATSRGSGGNTQYF.

V and J are TRBV6-5 and TRBJ2-2; maybe TRBD2 (6 bases). The CDR3 is made up of 15 amino acids. Trimming pared 2 bases from V and 4 bases from J, leaving 11 bases between. Germline values: CDR1 MNHEY, CDR2 SVGAGI. The CDR3: CASSYEGGITGELFF. The CDR3 bases are TGTGCCAGCAGTTACGAGGGCGGGATCACCGGGGAGCTGTTTTTT.

The chain has TRBV29-1 and TRBJ2-5, with a tentative D call TRBD2 (6 bases). Germline CDR1 is SQVTM and CDR2 is ANQGSEA. The germline V and J ends were trimmed by 3 bases and 5 bases, with 13 bases remaining between them. The CDR3 spans 13 residues. DNA for the CDR3: TGCAGCGTTGAGGGGCAGGAGGGTGAGACCCAGTACTTC. Its translation: CSVEGQEGETQYF.

This chain uses TRBV5-1 with TRBJ2-1, with 13 bases lining up with TRBD2. Germline V gene sequence: CDR1 SGHRS, CDR2 YFSETQ. The CDR3 runs 19 residues. V gave up 0 bases and J gave up 5 bases; unmatched junction bases: 11. The CDR3 loop reads CASSLAVDWTSGGHNEQFF. CDR3 nucleotide sequence: TGCGCCAGCAGCTTGGCCGTTGATTGGACTAGCGGGGGACACAATGAGCAGTTCTTC. The whole variable domain, remainder taken from reference TRBV5-1 and TRBJ2-1, is KAGVTQTPRYLIKTRGQQVTLSCSPISGHRSVSWYQQTPGQGLQFLFEYFSETQRNKGNFPGRFSGRQFSNSRSEMNVSTLELGDSALYLCASSLAVDWTSGGHNEQFFGPGTRLTVL.

The chain uses TRBV25-1 and TRBJ1-2; the D is unclear. Germline CDR1 reads MGHDK; CDR2 reads SYGVNS. With 0 bases removed from V and 3 bases from J, the gap between germline ends came to 2 bases. The CDR3 runs to 12 residues. Here the CDR3 DNA reads TGTGCCAGCAGTGAATATCACTATGGCTACACCTTC. Translating it yields CASSEYHYGYTF.

J is TRBJ2-7 and V is TRBV12-5; TRBD1 matches 10 bases. The CDR3 consists of 16 residues. The germline gives CDR1 LGHNT, CDR2 FRNRAP. With V trimmed by 5 bases and J by 2 bases, 9 bases remained unmatched. CDR3 amino acids: CASGIGTGVRTYEQYF. Here the CDR3 DNA reads TGTGCTAGTGGTATTGGGACAGGGGTACGGACCTACGAGCAGTACTTC.

The chain uses TRBV19 and TRBJ2-1; no clear D gene. V lost 5 bases to trimming and J lost 0 bases, with 17 bases between them. Per the germline V gene, CDR1 is LNHDA and CDR2 is SQIVND (reference sequence). This CDR3 contains 17 residues. The DNA of the CDR3 is TGTGCCAGTAGTCCGCCCCGGCAGTCGAGCTCCTACAATGAGCAGTTCTTC. Residues: CASSPPRQSSSYNEQFF.

By proportion, this clone is medium-sized. The chain uses TRBV4-2 and TRBJ2-2; 7 nucleotides match TRBD2. This CDR3 region has 15 residues. From germline, CDR1 is LGHNA and CDR2 YNFKEQ. V was pared by 0 bases and J by 4 bases, with 2 bases of the junction left unmatched. CDR3 bases: TGTGCCAGCAGCCAAGATGGGACTACCACCGGGGAGCTGTTTTTT. Protein sequence: CASSQDGTTTGELFF.

Notes on this clone: A much larger clone differs from this one at a single base, so this may be a read error. The chain combines TRBV5-4 with TRBJ1-1, with a tentative D call TRBD1 (5 bases). The CDR3 is 14 residues long. Trimming shortened V by 1 base and J by 1 base, and 8 bases separated the two germline ends. Germline CDR1 and CDR2: SGHNT and YYREEE (reference sequence). CDR3 amino acids: CASSLPGKNTEAFF. The CDR3 DNA reads as TGTGCCAGCAGCTTGCCAGGGAAGAACACTGAAGCTTTCTTT. Looking up the rest from reference TRBV5-4 and TRBJ1-1 gives the full variable domain: ETGVTQSPTHLIKTRGQQVTLRCSSQSGHNTVSWYQQALGQGPQFIFQYYREEENGRGNFPPRFSGLQFPNYSSELNVNALELDDSALYLCASSLPGKNTEAFFGQGTRLTVV.

The chain uses TRBV7-2 and TRBJ1-1; D gene unclear. V lost 0 bases, J lost 1 base, and 12 bases lay in between. Looked up from germline, CDR1 is SGHTA and CDR2 is FQGNSA. This CDR3 has 16 amino acids. CDR3 loop: CASSLAGVVGNTEAFF. In DNA form, the CDR3 reads TGTGCCAGCAGCTTAGCTGGGGTCGTTGGGAACACTGAAGCTTTCTTT. The entire variable domain, with the rest obtained from reference TRBV7-2 and TRBJ1-1, is as follows: GAGVSQSPSNKVTEKGKDVELRCDPISGHTALYWYRQSLGQGLEFLIYFQGNSAPDKSGLPSDRFSAERTGGSVSTLTIQRTQQEDSAVYLCASSLAGVVGNTEAFFGQGTRLTVV.

DNA for the CDR3: TGTGCCAGTAGTGTAGGGACGCCAGGCAATCAGCCCCAGCATTTT. Translated, it gives CASSVGTPGNQPQHF. J is TRBJ1-5 and V is TRBV19, with a weak D call TRBD1 (5 bases). This CDR3 is 15 amino acids long. Per germline, CDR1 LNHDA and CDR2 SQIVND (reference sequence). V lost 5 bases and J lost 2, with 13 bases in between.

V is TRBV9 and J is TRBJ2-7, with 10 bases aligning to TRBD1. Germline V CDR1 and CDR2: SGDLS, YYNGEE. This CDR3 comprises 14 residues. The ends lost 3 bases at V and 3 bases at J; junction bases unmatched: 3. DNA of the CDR3: TGTGCCAGCAGCGAGAGGGACAGGGGCTACGAGCAGTACTTC. Its protein product is CASSERDRGYEQYF.

This chain joins TRBV12-5 and TRBJ1-4; D perhaps matches TRBD1 (5 bases). CDR1 LGHNT and CDR2 FRNRAP come from the germline V gene. The CDR3 is made up of 13 amino acids. The V gene lost 9 bases and the J gene lost 4 bases, with 12 bases spanning the gap. The CDR3 protein is CASSTEINEKLFF. The CDR3 DNA is TGTGCTAGCTCGACAGAAATTAATGAAAAACTGTTTTTT.

This chain joins TRBV5-8 and TRBJ2-5, with 7 bases fitting TRBD1. V gave up 0 bases and J gave up 5 bases; unmatched junction bases: 4. CDR1 SGHTS and CDR2 YDEGEE come from the germline V gene. The CDR3 has 14 residues. CDR3 DNA: TGTGCCAGCAGCTTGGAAGGGGGCAGCGAGACCCAGTACTTC. It encodes CASSLEGGSETQYF. The full variable domain, with the rest looked up from reference TRBV5-8 and TRBJ2-5, is EAGVTQSPTHLIKTRGQQATLRCSPISGHTSVYWYQQALGLGLQFLLWYDEGEERNRGNFPPRFSGRQFPNYSSELNVNALELEDSALYLCASSLEGGSETQYFGPGTRLLVL.

The J gene is TRBJ1-5, the V gene TRBV6-1, with 11 bases fitting TRBD1. V shed 7 bases, J shed 4 bases, and the junction held 6 bases outside the gene matches. The CDR3 has 15 residues. Germline V gene data show CDR1 as MNHNS and CDR2 as SASEGT. CDR3 sequence (DNA): TGTGCCAGCAATTTTGGGACAGGGGGTAATCAGCCCCAGCATTTT. Amino acid sequence: CASNFGTGGNQPQHF.

The chain is built from TRBV7-9 and TRBJ2-1, with D hard to call. The V gene's germline CDR1 is SEHNR and CDR2 FQNEAQ (reference sequence). Trimming shortened V by 2 bases and J by 4 bases, and 24 bases separated the two germline ends. This CDR3 has 19 residues. The CDR3 loop reads CASSLLGREVGLNYNEQFF. The CDR3 nucleotides are TGTGCCAGCAGCTTACTGGGTAGGGAAGTAGGGTTGAATTACAATGAGCAGTTCTTC.

The genes are TRBV15 and TRBJ1-1; TRBD1 agrees at 9 bases. This CDR3 region has 17 residues. CDR1 and CDR2 (germline): LNHNV, YYDKDF (reference sequence). Unmatched junction bases numbered 10, after V lost 0 bases and J lost 5 bases. CDR3 in amino acids: CATSRDLADRGKTEAFF. CDR3 DNA sequence: TGTGCCACCAGCAGAGATCTTGCGGACAGGGGTAAAACTGAAGCTTTCTTT.

The chain links TRBV6-1 to TRBJ2-7; TRBD1 matches 9 bases. CDR1 is MNHNS, CDR2 SASEGT, per germline. The CDR3 is 14 residues long. The V segment lost 5 bases and the J segment 2 bases; nucleotides outside the gene matches: 4. In nucleotides, the CDR3 is TGTGCCAGCAGTTCCGGGACAGGGACCTACGAGCAGTACTTC. This codes for CASSSGTGTYEQYF.

To note about this clone: The junction shows a germline mismatch at one end, possibly a read error. The chain couples TRBV7-7 to TRBJ2-5, with 14 bases fitting TRBD2. Germline CDR1 is SSHAT and CDR2 is FNYEAQ (reference sequence). The CDR3 runs 15 residues. The CDR3 sequence: CASSPGTSGSKTQYF. The CDR3, as DNA: TGTGCTAGCAGCCCGGGGACTAGCGGGAGTAAGACCCAGTACTTC.

The V gene is TRBV6-5, the J gene TRBJ2-7, with 10 bases lining up with TRBD2. This CDR3 comprises 15 residues. The V segment lost 7 bases and the J segment 3 bases; nucleotides outside the gene matches: 9. Looked up from germline, CDR1 is MNHEY and CDR2 is SVGAGI. CDR3 nucleotides: TGTGCCAGCACCCAACGACGGACTAGCGGCTACGAGCAGTACTTC. Translated, it gives CASTQRRTSGYEQYF.

The chain joins TRBV5-1 to TRBJ2-1; the D call may be TRBD1 or TRBD2 (5 bases each). CDR1 is SGHRS, CDR2 YFSETQ, per germline. Trimming took 0 bases from V and 9 from J, leaving 19 bases between them. The CDR3 runs 16 residues. The CDR3 DNA follows: TGCGCCAGCAGCTTGGGAGGGGTGATTACCTCCCCTGAGCAGTTCTTC. This gives the protein CASSLGGVITSPEQFF.

The rearrangement joins TRBV5-1 to TRBJ2-1; no clear D. There are 14 residues in the CDR3. With 0 bases removed from V and 3 bases from J, the gap between germline ends came to 7 bases. Germline V lookup: CDR1 SGHRS, CDR2 YFSETQ. The CDR3 DNA reads as TGCGCCAGCAGCTTGGTGCGAGACTACAATGAGCAGTTCTTC. Translated: CASSLVRDYNEQFF. The full variable domain, rest sourced from reference TRBV5-1 and TRBJ2-1, is KAGVTQTPRYLIKTRGQQVTLSCSPISGHRSVSWYQQTPGQGLQFLFEYFSETQRNKGNFPGRFSGRQFSNSRSEMNVSTLELGDSALYLCASSLVRDYNEQFFGPGTRLTVL.

J is TRBJ2-7 and V is TRBV19; TRBD1 might be the D (6 bases). The V and J ends lost 6 bases and 4 bases respectively, with 16 bases between them. The CDR3 contains 14 residues. CDR1 is LNHDA, CDR2 SQIVND, per germline (reference sequence). DNA for the CDR3: TGTGCCAGTAGCCATCCGGACAGAAAGTACGAGCAGTACTTC. It translates to CASSHPDRKYEQYF.

This clone has only one observation. The genes are TRBV6-4 and TRBJ1-2; the match to TRBD1 covers 7 bases. The V and J ends lost 3 bases and 8 bases, in that order; junction bases with no gene match: 9. CDR3 length equals 14 residues. Germline V gene sequence: CDR1 MRHNA, CDR2 SNTAGT. The CDR3 here is CASSERPTGFGYTF. CDR3 nucleotides: TGTGCCAGCAGTGAGAGGCCGACAGGGTTCGGCTACACCTTC.

The chain combines TRBV10-2 with TRBJ2-1, with TRBD2 matching over 11 bases. The germline V gene has CDR1 WSHSY and CDR2 SAAADI. The CDR3 runs to 13 residues. The J segment lost 9 bases and the V segment lost 6 bases, leaving 4 bases of the junction unmatched. The DNA for the CDR3 is TGCGCCAGCAGGATAGCGGGAGGGGGTGAGCAGTTCTTC. Encoded protein: CASRIAGGGEQFF.

This rearrangement joins TRBV5-4 to TRBJ1-1; D call uncertain. Germline V lookup: CDR1 SGHNT, CDR2 YYREEE (reference sequence). V was pared by 2 bases and J by 5 bases, with 10 bases between. The CDR3 length is 13 residues. For the CDR3, the DNA is TGTGCCAGCAGCTTCCCCGGTTGGACTGAAGCTTTCTTT. It translates to CASSFPGWTEAFF.